These T cell receptor beta chains were read from a single sample in a study of T cells in Graves' hyperthyroidism and ophthalmopathy. TCRdb independently ran MiXCR on the multiplex PCR reads; one entry per CDR3 protein. The sample consists of approximately 510,000 distinct CDR3 sequences, around 43% of them appearing once. What was sequenced was peripheral blood or thyroid tissue (not recorded which). The receptors here all came from an adult woman with Graves' disease, either hyperthyroidism or ophthalmopathy (not recorded which). CDR3s include the opening cysteine and the closing phenylalanine or tryptophan.

j_gene	v_gene	CDR3aa
TRBJ1-1	TRBV20-1	CSAGGRVEAFF
TRBJ1-1	TRBV6-2/TRBV6-3	CASTLKANTEAFF
TRBJ1-2	TRBV10-3	CAISESEGTWGYTF
TRBJ1-1	TRBV19	CASTGPLNRIGEAFF
TRBJ2-7	TRBV7-2	CASSWGRTNEQYF
TRBJ2-1	TRBV29-1	CSAGGAGTYNEQFF
TRBJ1-5	TRBV7-2	CASSLSAGPQETQHF
TRBJ2-5	TRBV29-1	CSVEEHRLAASQETQYF
TRBJ1-2	TRBV10-3	CAISDSQTNYGYTF
TRBJ2-3	TRBV5-1	CASSAQGSTDTQYF
TRBJ1-6	TRBV20-1	CSAREGAGVSSPLHF
TRBJ1-3	TRBV7-3	CASAMGVSGNTIYF
TRBJ1-1	TRBV15	CATSRTGGQDTEAFF
TRBJ1-6	TRBV10-3	CAINRDRDNSPLHF
TRBJ2-6	TRBV28	CASSSAAGSWANVLTF
TRBJ1-2	TRBV7-2	CASTPGRPFGYTF
TRBJ2-7	TRBV2	CASSDRTGGNEQYF
TRBJ1-2	TRBV11-2	CASSPGQVRSNYGYTF
TRBJ1-1	TRBV2	CASRYTEAFF
TRBJ1-5	TRBV20-1	CSASRERNQPQHF
TRBJ2-2	TRBV13	CASSFAGGPNTGELFF
TRBJ1-6	TRBV7-2	CASSRDRVESPLHF
TRBJ2-5	TRBV5-1	CASSLLTGEGPETQYF
TRBJ2-3	TRBV6-5	CASSYSRTADTQYF
TRBJ1-1	TRBV29-1	CSALGGRRNTEAFF
TRBJ1-2	TRBV24-1	CATNDERQGGYTF
TRBJ2-7	TRBV7-9	CASSPGTGRGDYEQYF
TRBJ1-6	TRBV25-1	CACSATSLRTGRNSPLHF
TRBJ1-5	TRBV7-6	CASSPQVRAEDQYSNQPQHF